The 15 T cell receptor beta chains presented below share a single source sample, sequenced in a study of blood T cell repertoires in COVID-19. Generated by immunoSEQ multiplex PCR, the TCRdb table keeps only in-frame clones and is missing some. Of over 50,000 clones in the sample, 55% to 75% are singletons; the top ten hold around 4.9%. Sequencing was performed on peripheral blood. These receptors were obtained from a woman between 70 and 85 years old with COVID-19, enrolled during active disease.

V and J are TRBV18 and TRBJ2-1; tentative D call: TRBD1 (5 bases). Trimming stripped 5 bases from V and 5 bases from J, with 10 bases between. The CDR3 runs to 13 residues. The germline V gene encodes CDR1 KGHSH and CDR2 LQKENI. The CDR3 is CASSSRDDNEQFF. In DNA, the CDR3 is TGTGCCAGCTCATCCAGGGATGACAATGAGCAGTTCTTC.

The rearrangement uses TRBV3-1 (or the pseudogene TRBV3-2) and TRBJ2-7, with D perhaps matching TRBD2 (6 bases). This CDR3 region has 12 residues. CDR1 is LGHDT, CDR2 YNNKEL, per germline (reference sequence). The V gene lost 3 bases and the J gene lost 4 bases, with 7 bases spanning the gap. The CDR3 sequence is CASSQRGYEQYF. CDR3 sequence (DNA): TGTGCCAGCAGCCAGCGGGGTTACGAGCAGTACTTC.

V gene TRBV11-3 combines with J gene TRBJ2-1; weak D call: TRBD2 (6 bases). Trimming took 5 bases from V and 9 from J, leaving 14 bases between them. From germline, CDR1 is SGHNT and CDR2 YENEEA. The CDR3 is 13 amino acids. CDR3 amino acids: CASSLGRLGEQFF. In nucleotides, the CDR3 is TGTGCCAGCAGCCTGGGGAGGCTGGGTGAGCAGTTCTTC.

This clone has only a few counts. This rearrangement joins TRBV21-1 to TRBJ2-1; TRBD1, the D gene given by the table, was not confirmed from the DNA. TRBV21-1 is termed a pseudogene. The CDR3 is made up of 15 amino acids. CDR3 DNA: TGTGCCAGCAGCTCCCGGGACAGGCACCAGGGTGAGCAGTTCTTC. Translating it yields CASSSRDRHQGEQFF.

The chain uses TRBV19 and TRBJ2-1; D is unresolved. CDR3 length equals 16 residues. Looked up from germline, CDR1 is LNHDA and CDR2 is SQIVND (reference sequence). Between the trimmed V and J ends, which lost 1 base and 4 bases, there was a span of 14 bases. The CDR3: CASSIGRSTIYNEQFF. CDR3 sequence (DNA): TGTGCCAGTAGTATAGGCCGGAGTACCATATACAATGAGCAGTTCTTC.

The chain uses TRBV5-1 and TRBJ2-3; tentatively, D is TRBD2 (7 bases). This CDR3 comprises 16 residues. Germline lookup yields CDR1 SGHRS and CDR2 YFSETQ. V lost 1 base and J lost 0, with 12 bases in between. The CDR3 DNA follows: TGCGCCAGCAGCTTGACAGGGCGGGGGAGCACAGATACGCAGTATTTT. The encoded protein is CASSLTGRGSTDTQYF.

The chain couples TRBV11-2 to TRBJ1-1; 8 bases fit TRBD1. V was clipped by 4 bases and J by 5 bases; unmatched bases: 9. CDR3 length: 15 residues. Germline lookup yields CDR1 SGHAT and CDR2 FQNNGV. Here the CDR3 reads CASSSRQGTRTEAFF. DNA for the CDR3: TGTGCCAGCAGCTCCAGACAGGGGACGAGGACTGAAGCTTTCTTT.

This clone was counted between two and nine times. The chain combines TRBV5-1 with TRBJ1-1; possibly TRBD1 for D (6 bases). Germline CDR1 reads SGHRS; CDR2 reads YFSETQ. V shed 4 bases and J shed 1 base, with 11 bases lying between them. The CDR3 is 14 amino acids. CDR3 in amino acids: CASSRTASNTEAFF. The CDR3 DNA reads as TGCGCCAGCAGCCGGACAGCTTCGAACACTGAAGCTTTCTTT.

The rearrangement uses TRBV19 and TRBJ1-2; 9 nucleotides line up with TRBD1. The J segment lost 1 base and the V segment lost 8 bases, leaving 8 bases of the junction unmatched. CDR3 length: 15 residues. The germline V gene has CDR1 LNHDA and CDR2 SQIVND (reference sequence). The CDR3 DNA reads TGTGCCAGTCGGACAGGGGACAGCTTTAACTATGGCTACACCTTC. This gives the protein CASRTGDSFNYGYTF.

The chain employs TRBV7-8 and TRBJ1-1; D is ambiguous. Germline assignment: CDR1 SGHVS and CDR2 FQNEAQ. This CDR3 region has 14 residues. The V end was cut by 5 bases, the J end by 5 bases, with 15 bases between. The CDR3 region is CASSPAPAGTEAFF. CDR3 coding DNA: TGTGCCAGCAGCCCGGCCCCCGCGGGTACTGAAGCTTTCTTT.

V and J are TRBV5-4 and TRBJ2-1; 9 positions match TRBD1. Looked up from germline, CDR1 is SGHNT and CDR2 is YYREEE (reference sequence). This CDR3 contains 16 residues. Germline trimming cut 5 bases from V and 5 bases from J; bases unmatched to any gene: 11. CDR3 in DNA: TGTGCCAGCAGTTTACTGGACAGGGGCGCGGACAATGAGCAGTTCTTC. Translating gives CASSLLDRGADNEQFF.

There are a few counts of this clone. CDR3 sequence: CASSQESGTVYGYTF. The CDR3, as DNA: TGTGCCAGCAGCCAAGAGTCGGGGACAGTCTATGGCTACACCTTC. The J gene is TRBJ1-2, the V gene TRBV4-2; TRBD1 matches 7 bases. The CDR3 covers 15 residues. Germline CDR1 is LGHNA and CDR2 is YNFKEQ. V lost 0 bases and J lost 4; bases outside the gene matches: 5.

V gene TRBV11-2 combines with J gene TRBJ2-7; TRBD1 might be the D (5 bases). Trimming cost V 5 bases and J 5 bases, with 13 bases left between them. This CDR3 spans 13 amino acids. Germline V gene lookup returns CDR1 SGHAT and CDR2 FQNNGV. Here the CDR3 DNA reads TGTGCCAGCAGCCGACAGATCCGGGACGAGCAGTACTTC. Amino acids: CASSRQIRDEQYF.

The chain recombines TRBV10-3 with TRBJ2-1, with 11 bases lining up with TRBD2. Germline CDR1 is ENHRY and CDR2 is SYGVKD. The CDR3 has 17 amino acids. J gave up 9 bases and V 7 bases, and 17 bases lay outside the gene matches. The CDR3 nucleotides read TGTGCCATCATTCGACTAGCGGGGAAATATGATAGAGGTGAGCAGTTCTTC. This encodes CAIIRLAGKYDRGEQFF.

V usage is TRBV7-8 and J usage is TRBJ2-3, with 7 positions matching TRBD1. This CDR3 spans 15 amino acids. Germline V CDR1 and CDR2: SGHVS, FQNEAQ. V dropped 8 bases and J dropped 3; count of bases not matched to a gene: 11. The CDR3 reads CASGGGGTVTDTQYF. CDR3 DNA: TGTGCCAGCGGAGGAGGTGGGACAGTTACAGATACGCAGTATTTT.